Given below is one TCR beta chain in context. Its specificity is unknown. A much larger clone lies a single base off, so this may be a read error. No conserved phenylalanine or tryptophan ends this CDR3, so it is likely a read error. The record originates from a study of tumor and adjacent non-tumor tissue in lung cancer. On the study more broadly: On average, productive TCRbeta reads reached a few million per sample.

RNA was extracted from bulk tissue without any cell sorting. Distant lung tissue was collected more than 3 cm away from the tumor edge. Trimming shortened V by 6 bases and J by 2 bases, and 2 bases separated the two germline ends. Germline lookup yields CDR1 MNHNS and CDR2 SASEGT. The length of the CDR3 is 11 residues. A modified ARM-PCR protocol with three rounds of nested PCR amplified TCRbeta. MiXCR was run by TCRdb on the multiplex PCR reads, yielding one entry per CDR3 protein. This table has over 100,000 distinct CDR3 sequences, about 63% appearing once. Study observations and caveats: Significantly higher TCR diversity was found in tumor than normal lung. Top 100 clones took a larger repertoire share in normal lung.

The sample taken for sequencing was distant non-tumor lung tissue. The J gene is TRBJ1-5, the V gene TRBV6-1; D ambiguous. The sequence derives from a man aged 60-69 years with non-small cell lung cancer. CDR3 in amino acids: CASRGNQPQHL. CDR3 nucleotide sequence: TGTGCCAGCAGGGGCAATCAGCCCCAGCATCTT.